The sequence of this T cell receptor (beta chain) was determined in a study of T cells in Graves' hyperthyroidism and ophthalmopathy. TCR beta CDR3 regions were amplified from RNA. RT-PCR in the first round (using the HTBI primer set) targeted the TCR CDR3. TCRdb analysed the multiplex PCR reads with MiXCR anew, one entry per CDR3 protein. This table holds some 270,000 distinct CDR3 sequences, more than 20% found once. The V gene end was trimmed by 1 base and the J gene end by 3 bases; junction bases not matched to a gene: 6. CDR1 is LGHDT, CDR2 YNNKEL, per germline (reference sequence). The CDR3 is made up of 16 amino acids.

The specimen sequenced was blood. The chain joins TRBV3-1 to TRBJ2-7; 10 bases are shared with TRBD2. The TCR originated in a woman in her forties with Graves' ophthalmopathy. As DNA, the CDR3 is TGTGCCAGCAGCCAAGCCGGACTAGCGGCGTACTACGAGCAGTACTTC. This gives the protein CASSQAGLAAYYEQYF.